This is a list of T cell receptor beta chains from one sample in a study of shared clonotypes between healthy human individuals. The repertoire was sequenced with immunoSEQ multiplex PCR; TCRdb's copy has only in-frame clones and lacks some. The sample has some 2 million clones, approximately 95% seen once; the top ten hold roughly 1.2%. Material for sequencing was naive CD8+ T cells sorted from blood. The receptors here all came from a man between 18 and 35 years old in good health. Both conserved end residues are part of each CDR3. Each record gives: J gene, D gene, CDR3 length, clone size, V gene, CDR3 protein, CDR3 DNA. The D gene is left open where the match is weak. Not all rows give a size; the values are once, few, many and, for expanded clones, a class.

>TRBJ2-7|-|14|few|TRBV4-2
CASSPTDILREQYF
TGTGCCAGCAGCCCTACGGACATTCTGAGGGAGCAGTACTTC
>TRBJ2-7|TRBD1|16|-|TRBV6-4
CASSDLPGTGVAEQYF
TGTGCCAGCAGTGACCTTCCCGGGACAGGGGTCGCCGAGCAGTACTTC
>TRBJ2-1|-|16|-|TRBV9
CASSSSLGDAYNEQFF
TGTGCCAGCAGCTCCAGCCTCGGGGACGCCTACAATGAGCAGTTCTTC
>TRBJ1-4|TRBD1|12|-|TRBV28
CASSKDRQQLFF
TGTGCCAGCAGTAAGGACAGGCAGCAACTGTTTTTT
>TRBJ2-6|-|19|-|TRBV4-1
CASSQVQSSLSSGANVLTF
TGCGCCAGCAGCCAAGTGCAGTCGTCCCTTTCCTCTGGGGCCAACGTCCTGACTTTC
>TRBJ1-5|-|15|-|TRBV4-1
CASSQDRTGNQPQHF
TGCGCCAGCAGCCAAGATCGAACAGGCAATCAGCCCCAGCATTTT
>TRBJ2-7|-|15|-|TRBV30
CAWKRTGIGSYEQYF
TGTGCCTGGAAGAGGACGGGTATAGGCTCCTACGAGCAGTACTTC
>TRBJ2-5|-|15|once|TRBV5-1
CASSFEGAFQETQYF
TGCGCCAGCAGCTTTGAAGGGGCCTTCCAAGAGACCCAGTACTTC
>TRBJ2-3|-|15|-|TRBV15
CATSRDRANTDTQYF
TGTGCCACCAGCAGAGATAGGGCTAACACAGATACGCAGTATTTT
>TRBJ2-2|TRBD1|15|-|TRBV9
CASSEGTGNTGELFF
TGTGCCAGCAGCGAAGGGACAGGGAACACCGGGGAGCTGTTTTTT
>TRBJ2-7|-|13|-|TRBV2
CASSDLYSYEQYF
TGTGCCAGCAGTGATCTATACTCCTACGAGCAGTACTTC
>TRBJ2-7|TRBD2|14|-|TRBV6-5
CASSYSAGASEQYF
TGTGCCAGCAGTTACTCAGCGGGAGCATCCGAGCAGTACTTC
>TRBJ2-5|TRBD2|17|-|TRBV6-1
CASSGWTSGAYQETQYF
TGTGCCAGCAGTGGGTGGACTAGCGGGGCGTACCAAGAGACCCAGTACTTC
>TRBJ1-6|-|12|-|TRBV13
CASTLGGSPLHF
TGTGCCAGCACCCTGGGGGGTTCACCCCTCCACTTT
>TRBJ2-7|-|16|-|TRBV2
CASSDGLRGPLYEQYF
TGTGCCAGCAGTGACGGGCTGAGGGGTCCCCTCTACGAGCAGTACTTC
>TRBJ2-7|TRBD1|15|-|TRBV7-9
CASSPGTGAYHEQYF
TGTGCCAGCAGCCCGGGGACAGGGGCTTACCACGAGCAGTACTTC
>TRBJ2-1|-|16|-|TRBV4-3
CASSQDRRLPRNEQFF
TGCGCCAGCAGCCAAGATCGGAGGCTTCCTAGGAATGAGCAGTTCTTC
>TRBJ1-1|TRBD1|15|-|TRBV2
CASRVYQGAGTEAFF
TGTGCCAGCAGGGTGTACCAGGGGGCAGGTACTGAAGCTTTCTTT
>TRBJ2-7|TRBD1|15|-|TRBV4-1
CASSHVGTGPYEQYF
TGCGCCAGCAGCCATGTTGGGACAGGCCCCTACGAGCAGTACTTC
>TRBJ1-1|-|12|-|TRBV27
CASRRGNTEAFF
TGTGCCAGCAGACGGGGAAACACTGAAGCTTTCTTT
>TRBJ2-5|-|15|-|TRBV11-3
CASSQREPTGETQYF
TGTGCCAGCAGCCAACGGGAACCCACCGGGGAGACCCAGTACTTC
>TRBJ1-2|TRBD1|13|-|TRBV19
CAIDDRAGYGYTF
TGTGCCATTGACGACAGGGCGGGGTATGGCTACACCTTC
>TRBJ1-1|TRBD1|13|-|TRBV2
CASRPTGGVEAFF
TGTGCCAGCAGGCCTACAGGGGGGGTTGAAGCTTTCTTT
>TRBJ2-7|-|13|-|TRBV19
CASSFGQHYEQYF
TGTGCCAGTAGTTTTGGACAGCACTACGAGCAGTACTTC
>TRBJ2-1|-|12|-|TRBV14
CASSPHTNEQFF
TGTGCCAGCAGCCCCCATACAAATGAGCAGTTCTTC
>TRBJ1-5|TRBD1|17|-|TRBV6-1
CASSEPGQQMLDQPQHF
TGTGCCAGCAGTGAGCCGGGACAGCAAATGTTGGATCAGCCCCAGCATTTT
>TRBJ2-3|TRBD2|16|-|TRBV7-8
CASSWGLAGFTDTQYF
TGTGCCAGCAGCTGGGGACTAGCGGGTTTCACAGATACGCAGTATTTT
>TRBJ2-3|-|14|-|TRBV9
CASSPRLATDTQYF
TGTGCCAGCAGCCCCCGCCTAGCGACAGATACGCAGTATTTT
>TRBJ2-5|-|15|-|TRBV5-7
CASSPLGEGPETQYF
TGTGCCAGCAGCCCCCTCGGTGAAGGCCCAGAGACCCAGTACTTC
>TRBJ2-1|-|15|-|TRBV27
CASSSFSLSYDEQFF
TGTGCCAGCAGTTCATTCTCGTTATCCTACGATGAGCAGTTCTTC
>TRBJ1-4|-|16|-|TRBV6-5
CASSYKEEGLGEKLFF
TGTGCCAGCAGTTACAAGGAGGAGGGATTGGGGGAAAAACTGTTTTTT
>TRBJ1-5|-|13|-|TRBV10-3
CAISEQGDQPQHF
TGTGCCATCAGTGAGCAGGGTGATCAGCCCCAGCATTTT
>TRBJ2-6|-|19|once|TRBV7-2
CASSLGGDFLSSGANVLTF
TGTGCCAGCAGCTTAGGAGGGGACTTCCTCTCCTCTGGGGCCAACGTCCTGACTTTC
>TRBJ2-7|-|15|-|TRBV4-3
CASSQVVGEVYEQYF
TGCGCCAGCAGCCAAGTAGTAGGGGAAGTCTACGAGCAGTACTTC
>TRBJ1-6|TRBD1|14|-|TRBV5-1
CASPGDRGNSPLHF
TGCGCCAGTCCTGGGGACAGGGGGAATTCACCCCTCCACTTT
>TRBJ1-1|-|15|-|TRBV10-3
CAIKGGQGMNTEAFF
TGTGCCATCAAGGGGGGGCAGGGGATGAACACTGAAGCTTTCTTT
>TRBJ1-5|-|17|-|TRBV28
CASSPLGGGYPNQPQHF
TGTGCCAGCAGTCCATTGGGGGGGGGCTATCCTAATCAGCCCCAGCATTTT
>TRBJ2-7|-|14|-|TRBV9
CASSVATGTYEQYF
TGTGCCAGCAGCGTAGCGACAGGCACCTACGAGCAGTACTTC
>TRBJ2-1|TRBD2|13|-|TRBV7-3
CASRATSGNEQFF
TGTGCCAGCCGCGCGACTAGCGGGAATGAGCAGTTCTTC
>TRBJ2-1|TRBD2|15|-|TRBV18
CASSPITSGYNEQFF
TGTGCCAGCTCACCAATTACTAGCGGATACAATGAGCAGTTCTTC
>TRBJ2-2|-|16|-|TRBV19
CASSAIWGSNTGELFF
TGTGCCAGTAGTGCCATTTGGGGCAGTAACACCGGGGAGCTGTTTTTT
>TRBJ1-6|-|11|-|TRBV7-9
CASSLGGTLHF
TGTGCCAGCAGCTTAGGAGGCACCCTCCACTTT
>TRBJ2-1|-|10|-|TRBV9
CASCRGEQFF
TGTGCCAGCTGTAGGGGTGAGCAGTTCTTC
>TRBJ2-5|TRBD2|16|-|TRBV6-5
CASSYHSGLGEETQYF
TGTGCCAGCAGTTACCATTCGGGACTAGGGGAAGAGACCCAGTACTTC
>TRBJ1-4|TRBD1|14|-|TRBV13
CASSDRGPNEKLFF
TGTGCCAGCAGCGACAGGGGCCCTAATGAAAAACTGTTTTTT
>TRBJ1-2|-|15|-|TRBV6-5
CASSPASEGSYGYTF
TGTGCCAGCAGCCCTGCGTCAGAGGGTAGCTATGGCTACACCTTC